This T cell receptor (beta chain) was identified in a study of shared clonotypes between healthy human individuals. The germline gives CDR1 MNHEY, CDR2 SVGAGI. The CDR3 is 15 amino acids. V lost 0 bases and J lost 6, with 12 bases in between. This clone showed up just once. Memory CD4+ cells were the fraction left after CD45RA+ naive selection. Researchers ran the assay at a deep level. The table came from immunoSEQ multiplex PCR; TCRdb's copy has only in-frame clones and leaves some out. The table shows around 2.1 million clones, with around 95% occurring only once. Source material: naive CD4+ T cells sorted from blood. Documented subset: CD45RA+ positively selected. The genes are TRBV6-5 and TRBJ1-5; TRBD1 is a possible D gene (6 bases). The source of this sequence is a man aged 18 to 35 in good health. The CDR3 reads CASSYSFRGAQPQHF. CDR3 nucleotide sequence: TGTGCCAGCAGTTACTCTTTCCGGGGGGCTCAGCCCCAGCATTTT.